This T cell receptor beta chain originates from a study of blood T cell repertoires in COVID-19. TCRdb's table, derived via immunoSEQ multiplex PCR, lists solely in-frame clones and lacks some. The sample records 300,000 to 450,000 clones, 88% being singletons. Trimming took off 4 bases at V and 5 bases at J, with 8 bases between the two ends. CDR1 and CDR2 from the germline V gene are SQVTM and ANQGSEA. This CDR3 is 12 amino acids long. Across 24 US areas, participants ranged in age from about 18 to 90 years. Exposed enrollees had met someone with a PCR-confirmed or clinician-diagnosed COVID-19 case at some point within the 2 weeks before study entry.

The chain combines TRBV29-1 with TRBJ1-4, with D unclear. The origin of this receptor is a woman aged 25 to 39 who had been exposed to COVID-19. The material sequenced was PBMCs or T cells enriched from blood (not recorded which). In nucleotides, the CDR3 is TGCAGCGTTGGCGAGGGAAATGAAAAACTGTTTTTT. It codes for CSVGEGNEKLFF.